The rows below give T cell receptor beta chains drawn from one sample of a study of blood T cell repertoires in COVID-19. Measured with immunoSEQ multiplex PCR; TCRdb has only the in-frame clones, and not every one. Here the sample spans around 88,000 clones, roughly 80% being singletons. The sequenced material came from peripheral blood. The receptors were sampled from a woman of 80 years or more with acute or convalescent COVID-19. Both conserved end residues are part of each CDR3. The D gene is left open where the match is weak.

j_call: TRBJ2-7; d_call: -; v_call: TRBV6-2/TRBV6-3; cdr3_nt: TGTGCCAGCAGTTACTCGAGTTTTGCGGTCTACGAGCAGTACTTC; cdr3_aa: CASSYSSFAVYEQYF
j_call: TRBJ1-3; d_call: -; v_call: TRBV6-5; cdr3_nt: TGTGCCAGCATTCCAGGCCGGGGGGGCTTGAACACCATATATTTT; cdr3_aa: CASIPGRGGLNTIYF
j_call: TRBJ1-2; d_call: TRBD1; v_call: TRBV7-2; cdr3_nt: TGTGCCAGCAGCCCTTGGAAGGGGGCATTTTCAGACGATGGCTACACCTTC; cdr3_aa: CASSPWKGAFSDDGYTF
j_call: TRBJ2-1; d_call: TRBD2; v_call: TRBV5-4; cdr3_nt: TGTGCCAGCACCTGGGGGGGATCGGAATACAATGAGCAGTTCTTC; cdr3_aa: CASTWGGSEYNEQFF
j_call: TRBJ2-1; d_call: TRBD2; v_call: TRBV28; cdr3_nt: TGTGCCAGCAGTTCCCCACGGGCTAGCGGGGTGTACAATGAGCAGTTCTTC; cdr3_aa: CASSSPRASGVYNEQFF
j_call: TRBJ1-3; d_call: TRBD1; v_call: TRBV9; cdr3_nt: TGTGCCAGCAGCCCCCAAAGAGGGGGCATGAGCTCTGGAAACACCATATATTTT; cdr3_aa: CASSPQRGGMSSGNTIYF
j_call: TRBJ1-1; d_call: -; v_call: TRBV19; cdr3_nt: TGTGCCAGTACCCCACAGGGAAGGACTGAAGCTTTCTTT; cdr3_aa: CASTPQGRTEAFF
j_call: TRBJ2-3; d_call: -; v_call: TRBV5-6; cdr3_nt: TGTGCCAGCAGCTTGGCCAATTGGGGGCTGAGAGATACGCAGTATTTT; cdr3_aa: CASSLANWGLRDTQYF
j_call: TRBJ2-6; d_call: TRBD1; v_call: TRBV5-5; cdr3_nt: TGTGCCAGCAGCTGGGCCAAGGGGGCTCCCTCTGGGGCCAACGTCCTGACTTTC; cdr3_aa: CASSWAKGAPSGANVLTF
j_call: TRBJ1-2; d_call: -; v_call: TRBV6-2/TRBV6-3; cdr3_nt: TGTGCCAGCAGTCCAACGAGACGGGGGGCAGGCCATGGCTACACCTTC; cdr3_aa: CASSPTRRGAGHGYTF
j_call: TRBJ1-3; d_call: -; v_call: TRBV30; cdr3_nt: TGTGCCTGGACGGCAGGGCTGCACACCATATATTTT; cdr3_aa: CAWTAGLHTIYF
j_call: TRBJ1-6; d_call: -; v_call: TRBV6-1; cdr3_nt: TGTGCCAGCAGTGAAAACAGCTACTCCTATAATTCACCCCTCCACTTT; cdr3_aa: CASSENSYSYNSPLHF
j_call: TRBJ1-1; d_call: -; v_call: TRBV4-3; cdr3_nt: TGCGCCAGCAGCCAAGAGTTGGCAGGGAAAGCTTTCTTT; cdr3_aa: CASSQELAGKAFF
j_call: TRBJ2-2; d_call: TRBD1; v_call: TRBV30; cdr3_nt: TGTGCCTGGAACCGGGACAGGGCCTACACCGGGGAGCTGTTTTTT; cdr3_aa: CAWNRDRAYTGELFF